What follows are 25 T cell receptor beta chains derived from one specimen sequenced in a study of identical twins. TCRdb analysed the 5' RACE reads with MiXCR anew, one entry per CDR3 protein. The table includes about 340,000 distinct CDR3 sequences, 9% detected once. What was sequenced was naive T cells sorted from blood. Source of these receptors: a woman in her fifties or sixties in good health.

The V call is TRBV7-9, the J call TRBJ2-6; D not certain. The length of the CDR3 is 14 residues. V was shortened by 5 bases and J by 4 bases, with 9 bases between the two germline ends. Germline-derived CDR1 and CDR2 are SEHNR and FQNEAQ (reference sequence). The CDR3 here is CASSRLLGANVLTF. The DNA of the CDR3 is TGTGCCAGCAGCCGGCTCTTGGGGGCCAACGTCCTGACTTTC.

The rearrangement uses TRBV4-1 and TRBJ1-1, with D perhaps TRBD1 (6 bases). The CDR3 loop spans 14 amino acids. CDR1 is MGHRA, CDR2 YSYEKL, per germline. The germline V and J ends were trimmed by 3 bases and 2 bases, with 10 bases remaining between them. The CDR3 reads CASSHRQDNTEAFF. CDR3 coding DNA: TGCGCCAGCAGCCATCGACAGGATAACACTGAAGCTTTCTTT.

This clonotype showed up just a few times. The chain recombines TRBV10-3 with TRBJ1-4; no reliable D call. The V end was cut by 11 bases, the J end by 0 bases, with 10 bases between. The germline V gene has CDR1 ENHRY and CDR2 SYGVKD. CDR3 length: 13 residues. The CDR3 region has the DNA TGTGCCTCAAGAACCGCAACTAATGAAAAACTGTTTTTT. The encoded protein is CASRTATNEKLFF.

This clonotype was seen only a few times. The gene calls are TRBV12-3 or TRBV12-4 and TRBJ1-4; unclear D gene. The CDR3 covers 14 residues. Trimming pared 8 bases from V and 5 bases from J, leaving 15 bases between. Here the CDR3 reads CASQPVGRNEKLFF. CDR3 sequence (DNA): TGTGCCAGCCAGCCCGTCGGCCGAAATGAAAAACTGTTTTTT.

This clonotype was counted a few times. This chain joins TRBV7-6 and TRBJ2-1; 9 bases are shared with TRBD1. Germline values: CDR1 SGHVS, CDR2 FNYEAQ. The ends lost 5 bases at V and 5 bases at J; junction bases unmatched: 10. The length of the CDR3 is 16 residues. The CDR3 reads CASSRRRTGADNEQFF. CDR3 in DNA: TGTGCCAGCAGCCGCCGCCGGACAGGGGCGGACAATGAGCAGTTCTTC.

Written as DNA, the CDR3 is TGTGCCACCTTCCACGGGGAGCTGTTTTTT. Protein sequence: CATFHGELFF. J is TRBJ2-2 and V is TRBV10-3, with no clear D. CDR3 length equals 10 residues. Trimming stripped 10 bases from V and 7 bases from J, with 7 bases between. The germline gives CDR1 ENHRY, CDR2 SYGVKD.

This sequence joins TRBV11-3 and TRBJ2-2, with a possible D match to TRBD1 (5 bases). Trimming shortened V by 1 base and J by 10 bases, and 13 bases separated the two germline ends. Germline-derived CDR1 and CDR2 are SGHNT and YENEEA. The CDR3 is 14 residues long. CDR3 DNA sequence: TGTGCCAGCAGCTTAGGACCACCAGGGTCGGAGCTGTTTTTT. Residues: CASSLGPPGSELFF.

This clonotype came up a few times. V gene TRBV29-1 combines with J gene TRBJ2-6, with D maybe TRBD2 (6 bases). CDR3 length: 14 amino acids. V lost 3 bases and J lost 3, with 9 bases in between. Germline loops: CDR1 SQVTM, CDR2 ANQGSEA. Here the CDR3 reads CSVETGVGANVLTF. For the CDR3, the DNA is TGCAGCGTTGAGACGGGGGTTGGGGCCAACGTCCTGACTTTC.

The chain uses TRBV7-2 and TRBJ2-1; D possibly corresponds to TRBD1 (6 bases). CDR1 is SGHTA and CDR2 is FQGNSA in the germline V gene. The CDR3 covers 15 residues. The V end lost 4 bases, the J end lost 5 bases, and 15 bases lay between the germline ends. DNA of the CDR3: TGTGCCAGCAGCTCCCAAATAGGGACACACAATGAGCAGTTCTTC. It specifies CASSSQIGTHNEQFF.

This chain joins TRBV3-1 and TRBJ1-2; tentatively, D is TRBD1 (5 bases). Trimming cost V 0 bases and J 6 bases, with 11 bases left between them. Germline loops: CDR1 LGHDT, CDR2 YNNKEL (reference sequence). The CDR3 covers 14 residues. CDR3 bases: TGTGCCAGCAGCCAAGAGGCCAGGGTCGATGGCTACACCTTC. The encoded protein is CASSQEARVDGYTF.

Only a few counts were recorded for this clonotype. The chain uses TRBV12-5 and TRBJ2-3, with a tentative D call TRBD2 (5 bases). V was clipped by 6 bases and J by 1 base, with 8 bases between them. The CDR3 has 13 residues. Germline V gives CDR1 LGHNT, CDR2 FRNRAP. In DNA form, the CDR3 reads TGTGCTAGTGGGATCGGGGGCACAGATACGCAGTATTTT. Translated, it gives CASGIGGTDTQYF.

With regard to this clonotype: The junction shows a germline mismatch at one end, possibly a read error. CDR3 sequence: CASSDTNDKLFF. The CDR3 bases are TGTGCCAGCAGTGACACTAATGATAAACTGTTTTTT. This rearrangement joins TRBV6-4 to TRBJ1-4, with unresolved D. The germline V gene has CDR1 MRHNA and CDR2 SNTAGT. The CDR3 extends over 12 amino acids.

J is TRBJ2-2 and V is TRBV5-5; possible D gene TRBD2, 5 bases. This CDR3 has 15 amino acids. From germline, CDR1 is SGHKS and CDR2 YYEKEE (reference sequence). V was clipped by 0 bases and J by 4 bases, with 10 bases between them. The CDR3 loop is CASSLVLLGTGELFF. CDR3 DNA: TGTGCCAGCAGCTTGGTTCTACTAGGCACCGGGGAGCTGTTTTTT.

Many counts were recorded for this clonotype. The rearrangement links TRBV12-3 or TRBV12-4 to TRBJ2-7; D is ambiguous. The length of the CDR3 is 12 residues. The germline V and J ends were trimmed by 7 bases and 0 bases, with 7 bases remaining between them. The CDR3 DNA sequence: TGTGCCAGCAAGGCAGGCTCCTACGAGCAGTACTTC. Amino acid sequence: CASKAGSYEQYF.

This clonotype was detected ten times or more. The chain uses TRBV18 and TRBJ2-1, with D perhaps TRBD1 or TRBD2 (5 bases each). This CDR3 region has 12 residues. With 3 bases removed from V and 6 bases from J, the gap between germline ends came to 6 bases. The germline V gene encodes CDR1 KGHSH and CDR2 LQKENI. CDR3 residues: CASSPGTNEQFF. DNA for the CDR3: TGTGCCAGCTCACCCGGGACCAATGAGCAGTTCTTC.

This chain links TRBV7-9 with TRBJ2-3; the D call may be TRBD1 or TRBD2 (5 bases each). Trimming stripped 5 bases from V and 1 base from J, with 10 bases between. This CDR3 region has 14 residues. In germline, CDR1 is SEHNR, CDR2 FQNEAQ (reference sequence). This chain's CDR3 is CASSPLGRTDTQYF. Written as DNA, the CDR3 is TGTGCCAGCAGCCCCTTGGGACGCACAGATACGCAGTATTTT.

Many counts were recorded for this clonotype. This rearrangement joins TRBV10-3 to TRBJ1-3; D is uncertain. Germline-derived CDR1 and CDR2 are ENHRY and SYGVKD. The germline V and J ends were trimmed by 2 bases and 0 bases, with 8 bases remaining between them. The length of the CDR3 is 15 residues. The CDR3 DNA follows: TGTGCCATCAGTGAGCGTCAGCTCTCTGGAAACACCATATATTTT. It translates to CAISERQLSGNTIYF.

The chain links TRBV5-1 to TRBJ1-1; D remains unclear. This CDR3 is 13 amino acids long. Trimming shortened V by 6 bases and J by 0 bases, and 9 bases separated the two germline ends. Germline V gene data show CDR1 as SGHRS and CDR2 as YFSETQ. The chain's CDR3 is CASTLGMNTEAFF. CDR3 coding DNA: TGCGCCAGCACCCTGGGAATGAACACTGAAGCTTTCTTT.

This clonotype showed up just a few times. The chain is built from TRBV6-5 and TRBJ1-1, with D unclear. Per the germline V gene, CDR1 is MNHEY and CDR2 is SVGAGI. With 7 bases removed from V and 4 bases from J, the gap between germline ends came to 22 bases. The CDR3 loop spans 16 amino acids. CDR3 sequence: CASKGIRGHGGTEAFF. CDR3 DNA sequence: TGTGCCAGCAAAGGAATACGCGGGCATGGCGGCACTGAAGCTTTCTTT.

The chain has TRBV20-1 and TRBJ2-5; 7 bases agree with TRBD2. This CDR3 has 15 residues. V lost 4 bases to trimming and J lost 2 bases; unmatched junction nucleotides: 10. Looked up from germline, CDR1 is DFQATT and CDR2 is SNEGSKA (reference sequence). CDR3 amino acids: CSAIGETSRQETQYF. CDR3 sequence (DNA): TGCAGTGCTATAGGGGAGACTAGCCGACAAGAGACCCAGTACTTC.

V is TRBV20-1 and J is TRBJ2-3; 13 bases match TRBD2. CDR1 DFQATT and CDR2 SNEGSKA come from the germline V gene (reference sequence). V gave up 5 bases and J gave up 2 bases; unmatched junction bases: 16. CDR3 length: 19 amino acids. CDR3 bases: TGCAGTGCTTTTTGGGGACTAGCGGGAAAATCCTCCCCCACAGATACGCAGTATTTT. Translating it yields CSAFWGLAGKSSPTDTQYF.

This clonotype has just a few counts. This chain joins TRBV19 and TRBJ1-2; no definite D call. The CDR3 loop spans 15 amino acids. Trimming cost V 5 bases and J 4 bases, with 17 bases left between them. CDR1 and CDR2 from the germline V gene are LNHDA and SQIVND (reference sequence). The CDR3 is CASSSPDRKPYGYTF. The CDR3 nucleotides are TGTGCCAGTAGTTCACCCGACCGAAAACCCTATGGCTACACCTTC.

This rearrangement joins TRBV29-1 to TRBJ2-4; TRBD2 is a possible D gene (5 bases). Trimming stripped 7 bases from V and 1 base from J, with 11 bases between. Germline V CDR1 and CDR2: SQVTM, ANQGSEA. The CDR3 length is 13 residues. CDR3 nucleotide sequence: TGCAGCGGGTCCGGCGGGGCCAAAAACATTCAGTACTTC. Translating it yields CSGSGGAKNIQYF. Combining the CDR3 with reference TRBV29-1 and TRBJ2-4 gives the whole variable domain SAVISQKPSRDICQRGTSLTIQCQVDSQVTMMFWYRQQPGQSLTLIATANQGSEATYESGFVIDKFPISRPNLTFSTLTVSNMSPEDSSIYLCSGSGGAKNIQYFGAGTRLSVL.

This clonotype was seen ten or more times. The rearrangement uses TRBV10-3 and TRBJ1-5; no firm D call. CDR1 and CDR2 from the germline V gene are ENHRY and SYGVKD. This CDR3 spans 12 amino acids. V dropped 10 bases and J dropped 2 bases, with 9 bases sitting between them. The CDR3, as DNA: TGTGCCACCCAGGCAGGCAATCAGCCCCAGCATTTT. Protein sequence: CATQAGNQPQHF.

This clonotype has just a few counts. J is TRBJ2-1 and V is TRBV6-2 or TRBV6-3, with 8 bases aligning to TRBD1. After removal of 5 bases from V and 5 bases from J, the junction contained 8 bases not matched to a gene. This CDR3 is built from 15 residues. Looked up from germline, CDR1 is MNHEY and CDR2 is SVGEGT. The CDR3 sequence is CASSDPGGYDNEQFF. As DNA, the CDR3 is TGTGCCAGCAGTGACCCAGGGGGCTACGACAATGAGCAGTTCTTC.